This TCR beta chain was observed in a study of radiation and T cells in renal cell carcinoma. Overall study: Nephrectomy followed 15 Gy stereotactic body radiation by 4 weeks.

The protocol was immunoSEQ multiplex PCR, while the TCRdb copy is restricted to in-frame clones and leaves out a portion. The top ten clones hold 10% to 15% of a sample with some 150,000 clones, 80% to 90% of them seen once. General study points: Without pretreatment biopsies, baseline tumor clonotype presence was undetermined.

Time point indicated: blood 2 weeks post-SBRT. Treatment of the sample: 15 Gy SBRT to primary tumor, nephrectomy 4 weeks later. Serial blood draws occurred at baseline and 2 and 4 weeks post-SBRT. This renal cell carcinoma was of the clear cell type. This clone came up once. Its antigen is not identified. Germline loops: CDR1 SGHRS, CDR2 YFSETQ. The CDR3 runs to 11 residues. V lost 4 bases and J lost 8; bases outside the gene matches: 2. The chain employs TRBV5-1 and TRBJ1-2, with TRBD1 matching over 7 bases. The sequence was obtained from a woman in her fifties or sixties with renal cell carcinoma. Sample: blood, taken from a patient whose treatment included radiotherapy and nephrectomy. The CDR3 coding sequence is TGCGCCAGCAGCCAGGGGGAGGGCTACACCTTC. This codes for CASSQGEGYTF. Combining the CDR3 with reference TRBV5-1 and TRBJ1-2 gives the whole variable domain KAGVTQTPRYLIKTRGQQVTLSCSPISGHRSVSWYQQTPGQGLQFLFEYFSETQRNKGNFPGRFSGRQFSNSRSEMNVSTLELGDSALYLCASSQGEGYTFGSGTRLTVV.